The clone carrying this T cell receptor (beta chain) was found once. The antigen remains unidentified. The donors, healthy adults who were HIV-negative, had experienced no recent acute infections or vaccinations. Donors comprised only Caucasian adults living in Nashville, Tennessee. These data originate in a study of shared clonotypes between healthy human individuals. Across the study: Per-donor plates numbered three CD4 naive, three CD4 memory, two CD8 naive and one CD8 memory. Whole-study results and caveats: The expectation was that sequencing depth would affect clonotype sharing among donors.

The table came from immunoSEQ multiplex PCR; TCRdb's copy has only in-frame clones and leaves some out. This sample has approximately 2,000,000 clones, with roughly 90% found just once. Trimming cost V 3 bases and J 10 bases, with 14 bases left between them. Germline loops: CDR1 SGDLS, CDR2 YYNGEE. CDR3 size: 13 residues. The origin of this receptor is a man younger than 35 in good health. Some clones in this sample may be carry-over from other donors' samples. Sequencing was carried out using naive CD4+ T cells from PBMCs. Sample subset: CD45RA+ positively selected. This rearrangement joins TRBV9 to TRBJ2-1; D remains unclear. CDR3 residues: CASSANRPSEQFF. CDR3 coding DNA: TGTGCCAGCAGCGCGAATCGTCCGTCCGAGCAGTTCTTC.